This T cell receptor beta chain was sequenced for a study of shared T cell receptors in the human thymus. This table comes from immunoSEQ multiplex PCR, and its TCRdb copy is limited to in-frame clones, with some not included. The table lists 600,000 or so clones, around 87% of them singletons. The junction had 13 bases not matched to a gene; V was cut back by 4 bases and J by 3 bases. The CDR3 extends over 19 amino acids. Germline CDR1 SGHVS, CDR2 FNYEAQ. These data also featured in a second study, about human thymus T cells. That work contributes: Highly overlapping thymic repertoires in unrelated individuals were reported by related research.

Sample: thymocytes. The TCR comes from a boy less than two years old with a congenital heart defect. The chain combines TRBV7-6 with TRBJ2-3; 13 bases map to TRBD2. In DNA form, the CDR3 reads TGTGCCAGCAGCTCCGTCCCCAAGGGACTAGCGGGAAGTACAGATACGCAGTATTTT. Translated: CASSSVPKGLAGSTDTQYF.